The text below deals with one TCR beta chain. No antigen is known for it. Profiling relied on immunoSEQ multiplex PCR, and the TCRdb table lists in-frame clones only, not all of them. Of 88,000 or so clones listed, roughly 91% are singletons. The CDR3 has 13 amino acids. The V gene's germline CDR1 is SGHVS and CDR2 FNYEAQ. Trimming took 4 bases from V and 2 from J, leaving 6 bases between them. Researchers grouped second doses given at about 4 or about 12 weeks into one pool. These data come from a study of T cell responses to AZD1222 COVID-19 vaccine. Whole-study findings and limits: At 160-218 and 743-854, vaccine-associated CD4 TCRs were dominant, and they spanned spike. It was only after the peak T cell response that any repertoires were sampled. Baseline serostatus was positive in only 5 to 7 AZD1222 recipients.

The rearrangement uses TRBV7-6 and TRBJ2-1; D remains ambiguous. This receptor was obtained from an adult who received the AZD1222 COVID-19 vaccine. The specimen was peripheral blood, collected 28 days after the second AZD1222 dose. CDR3 loop: CASSSPAYNEQFF. The CDR3 DNA is TGTGCCAGCAGCTCTCCGGCCTACAATGAGCAGTTCTTC.